The 24 T cell receptor beta chains in this list originate from one sample, sequenced in a study of blood T cell repertoires in COVID-19. TCRdb keeps only in-frame clones here, not all; method: immunoSEQ multiplex PCR. The repertoire holds about 150,000 clones, with approximately 83% as singletons. The sample comprised peripheral blood. All receptors come from an older woman with acute or convalescent COVID-19.

J is TRBJ1-3 and V is TRBV19, with TRBD1 matching 8 bases. Germline V CDR1 and CDR2: LNHDA, SQIVND (reference sequence). V shed 8 bases and J 0 bases; nucleotides not matched to a gene: 15. The CDR3 is made up of 18 amino acids. CDR3 residues: CASRTGSYLPSSGNTIYF. In nucleotides, the CDR3 is TGTGCCAGTCGGACAGGGTCCTATCTTCCGAGCTCTGGAAACACCATATATTTT.

This rearrangement joins TRBV10-1 to TRBJ2-7, with D perhaps TRBD2 (5 bases). This CDR3 is 17 amino acids long. Trimming stripped 0 bases from V and 2 bases from J, with 17 bases between. Per the germline V gene, CDR1 is WNHNN and CDR2 is SYGVQD (reference sequence). DNA of the CDR3: TGCGCCAGCAGTGAGTCTAGAGGGTGCCGCGGTACCTACGAGCAGTACTTC. This sequence encodes CASSESRGCRGTYEQYF.

The V gene is TRBV4-3, the J gene TRBJ2-3, with TRBD2 matching 10 bases. Germline CDR1 and CDR2: LGHNA and YSLEER. Germline trimming cut 5 bases from V and 1 base from J; bases unmatched to any gene: 15. The CDR3 runs 19 residues. This chain's CDR3 is CASSATLASGGQRTDTQYF. The CDR3 DNA reads as TGCGCCAGCAGCGCCACTTTGGCTAGCGGGGGCCAACGCACAGATACGCAGTATTTT.

The genes are TRBV15 and TRBJ2-3; TRBD1 agrees at 7 bases. CDR3 length equals 16 residues. Germline V gene sequence: CDR1 LNHNV, CDR2 YYDKDF (reference sequence). J lost 3 bases, V lost 0 bases, and 6 bases had no gene match. This chain's CDR3 is CATSREGRGTTDTQYF. The CDR3 DNA is TGTGCCACCAGCAGAGAAGGCAGGGGGACGACAGATACGCAGTATTTT.

The rearrangement joins TRBV7-3 to TRBJ1-1, with 9 bases that match TRBD1. The CDR3 contains 18 residues. The trim removed 4 bases at V and 5 bases at J, leaving 17 bases unmatched. Germline V lookup: CDR1 SGHTA, CDR2 FQGTGA. DNA of the CDR3: TGTGCCAGCAGCTCGGCAGGTTTTAACAGGGGGCGGCGAACTGAAGCTTTCTTT. Its protein product is CASSSAGFNRGRRTEAFF.

The CDR3 nucleotides are TGTGCCAGCAGTGAACGACCCCGGGGGACGGATGAGCAGTTCTTC. The encoded protein is CASSERPRGTDEQFF. The chain is built from TRBV25-1 and TRBJ2-1, with D maybe TRBD2 (6 bases). Germline assignment: CDR1 MGHDK and CDR2 SYGVNS. The ends were cut back, 2 bases at V and 8 bases at J, with 16 bases in the middle. The CDR3 contains 15 residues.

This chain joins TRBV19 and TRBJ1-2; a possible D gene is TRBD1 (5 bases). Germline values: CDR1 LNHDA, CDR2 SQIVND (reference sequence). The CDR3 contains 14 residues. Trimming left V 3 bases short and J 6 bases short, with 14 bases between. CDR3 residues: CASSILAGGNGYTF. The DNA for the CDR3 is TGTGCCAGTAGTATCCTCGCGGGGGGGAATGGCTACACCTTC.

The genes are TRBV4-3 and TRBJ2-1, with 9 bases identical to TRBD2. The germline V gene encodes CDR1 LGHNA and CDR2 YSLEER. This CDR3 is 15 amino acids long. After removal of 6 bases from V and 5 bases from J, the junction contained 8 bases not matched to a gene. CDR3 in DNA: TGCGCCAGCAGACGCGGGAGCGGGGGGCACAATGAGCAGTTCTTC. Protein product: CASRRGSGGHNEQFF.

This clone has just one count. The genes are TRBV10-3 and TRBJ1-1; 8 bases fit TRBD1. Germline-derived CDR1 and CDR2 are ENHRY and SYGVKD. V dropped 6 bases and J dropped 1; count of bases not matched to a gene: 4. The length of the CDR3 is 14 residues. The CDR3 nucleotides are TGTGCCATCAGCCAAGACAGGGGGAACACTGAAGCTTTCTTT. Its protein is CAISQDRGNTEAFF.

The rearrangement uses TRBV7-2 and TRBJ1-2, with D possibly being TRBD1 (5 bases). The germline V gene encodes CDR1 SGHTA and CDR2 FQGNSA. The V gene lost 5 bases and the J gene lost 7 bases, with 20 bases spanning the gap. The CDR3 runs 15 residues. The chain's CDR3 is CASSAEGFGGSGYTF. The CDR3 coding sequence is TGTGCCAGCAGCGCCGAGGGATTTGGGGGGAGTGGCTACACCTTC.

The rearrangement joins TRBV28 to TRBJ1-5; TRBD1 might be the D (5 bases). V was pared by 5 bases and J by 6 bases, with 14 bases between. CDR3 length: 14 residues. Germline CDR1 MDHEN, CDR2 SYDVKM. CDR3 DNA sequence: TGTGCCAGCAGTGCAGGGTTCGGGAGTCAGCCCCAGCATTTT. This codes for CASSAGFGSQPQHF. Variable domain in full (rest from reference TRBV28 and TRBJ1-5): DVKVTQSSRYLVKRTGEKVFLECVQDMDHENMFWYRQDPGLGLRLIYFSYDVKMKEKGDIPEGYSVSREKKERFSLILESASTNQTSMYLCASSAGFGSQPQHFGDGTRLSIL.

The chain uses TRBV6-5 and TRBJ1-6; 9 bases are a match to TRBD1. The CDR3 is 16 amino acids. Germline CDR1 and CDR2: MNHEY and SVGAGI. V lost 4 bases, J lost 7 bases, and 8 bases stayed unmatched. CDR3 sequence (DNA): TGTGCCAGCAGTTCCCCCCACAGGGGGCAAAATTCACCCCTCCACTTT. Protein product: CASSSPHRGQNSPLHF.

The rearrangement links TRBV29-1 to TRBJ2-7; TRBD2 matches at 7 bases. Germline lookup yields CDR1 SQVTM and CDR2 ANQGSEA. V lost 7 bases and J lost 6; bases outside the gene matches: 21. The CDR3 is made up of 16 amino acids. In DNA form, the CDR3 reads TGCAGCGCCTCACCGGGCGCTAGCGTGGGACTACGCGAGCAGTACTTC. Amino acid sequence: CSASPGASVGLREQYF.

Comment on this clone: One junction end disagrees with the germline gene, perhaps due to a read error. J is TRBJ2-7 and V is TRBV12-3 or TRBV12-4, with D possibly matching TRBD2 (6 bases). The CDR3 sequence is 13 residues long. As DNA, the CDR3 is TGTGCCAGCAGTTTAGCACAGCGCCTCGGCGGGGCCTTC. It yields the protein CASSLAQRLGGAF.

The rearrangement links TRBV5-4 to TRBJ2-4; possible D gene TRBD1, 6 bases. The CDR3 consists of 15 residues. Between the trimmed V and J ends, which lost 4 bases and 1 base, there was a span of 12 bases. Germline assignment: CDR1 SGHNT and CDR2 YYREEE (reference sequence). CDR3 loop: CASSQGGPAKNIQYF. The CDR3 bases are TGTGCCAGCAGCCAAGGGGGTCCGGCCAAAAACATTCAGTACTTC.

The gene calls are TRBV7-6 and TRBJ2-7, with 9 nucleotides matching TRBD1. The V gene's germline CDR1 is SGHVS and CDR2 FNYEAQ. With 4 bases clipped from V and 2 bases from J, the junction kept 3 bases outside the gene matches. This CDR3 has 14 amino acids. CDR3 sequence reads: CASSYGTGTYEQYF. CDR3 sequence (DNA): TGTGCCAGCAGCTACGGGACAGGGACCTACGAGCAGTACTTC.

The V gene is TRBV12-5, the J gene TRBJ2-1; 9 bases match TRBD1. The trim removed 0 bases at V and 9 bases at J, leaving 12 bases unmatched. The CDR3 has 17 residues. Germline CDR1 LGHNT, CDR2 FRNRAP. The CDR3 DNA sequence: TGTGCTAGTGGTTTGGTACCTATACAGGGGGCCGTTGGTGAGCAGTTCTTC. Encoded protein: CASGLVPIQGAVGEQFF.

The rearrangement joins TRBV9 to TRBJ1-5, with a possible D match to TRBD1 (5 bases). V lost 3 bases to trimming and J lost 1 base, with 8 bases between them. Germline V gene data show CDR1 as SGDLS and CDR2 as YYNGEE. The CDR3 is 14 amino acids. This chain's CDR3 is CASSAGLSNQPQHF. DNA of the CDR3: TGTGCCAGCAGCGCGGGACTGAGCAATCAGCCCCAGCATTTT. The whole variable domain, remainder taken from reference TRBV9 and TRBJ1-5, is DSGVTQTPKHLITATGQRVTLRCSPRSGDLSVYWYQQSLDQGLQFLIQYYNGEERAKGNILERFSAQQFPDLHSELNLSSLELGDSALYFCASSAGLSNQPQHFGDGTRLSIL.

The V and J genes are TRBV5-1 and TRBJ2-5; 7 bases match TRBD2. Germline loops: CDR1 SGHRS, CDR2 YFSETQ. The ends lost 5 bases at V and 4 bases at J; junction bases unmatched: 5. This CDR3 comprises 13 residues. The CDR3 loop is CASSYPGGETQYF. DNA for the CDR3: TGCGCCAGCAGTTATCCGGGGGGAGAGACCCAGTACTTC.

The chain employs TRBV19 and TRBJ1-3; the D is unclear. The germline V and J ends were trimmed by 9 bases and 0 bases, with 12 bases remaining between them. CDR1 and CDR2 from the germline V gene are LNHDA and SQIVND (reference sequence). This CDR3 has 14 amino acids. CDR3 protein: CASIQANSGNTIYF. CDR3 coding DNA: TGTGCCAGCATTCAGGCGAACTCTGGAAACACCATATATTTT.

The rearrangement links TRBV27 to TRBJ2-2; no definite D call. The germline V gene encodes CDR1 MNHEY and CDR2 SMNVEV (reference sequence). This CDR3 comprises 16 residues. Trimming took 5 bases from V and 4 from J, leaving 17 bases between them. In DNA form, the CDR3 reads TGTGCCAGCAGTCCCCCGGTGGAGCCGGGCACCGGGGAGCTGTTTTTT. It translates to CASSPPVEPGTGELFF.

The chain links TRBV5-1 to TRBJ2-3; 7 bases fit TRBD2. V was clipped by 0 bases and J by 2 bases; unmatched bases: 3. Germline lookup yields CDR1 SGHRS and CDR2 YFSETQ. CDR3 length: 15 amino acids. DNA for the CDR3: TGCGCCAGCAGCTTGGCCCGGGGGGACACAGATACGCAGTATTTT. This gives the protein CASSLARGDTDTQYF.

As to this clone: Other DNA sequences within the sample encode an identical CDR3. The CDR3 protein is CASSPSRDRTYEQYF. In DNA form, the CDR3 reads TGTGCCAGCTCACCCTCCCGGGACAGGACCTACGAGCAGTACTTC. V is TRBV18 and J is TRBJ2-7; 8 bases are shared with TRBD1. The length of the CDR3 is 15 residues. Germline V CDR1 and CDR2: KGHSH, LQKENI. Trimming at V came to 3 bases and at J to 2 bases, leaving 6 bases not matched to a gene.

The chain has TRBV6-5 and TRBJ1-2; no clear D. This CDR3 spans 15 amino acids. V gave up 2 bases and J gave up 0 bases, with 10 bases separating them. Germline CDR1 MNHEY, CDR2 SVGAGI. Here the CDR3 DNA reads TGTGCCAGCAGTTACCATCCCATTTCTAACTATGGCTACACCTTC. Translating it yields CASSYHPISNYGYTF.